Below, 22 T cell receptor beta chains from the same sample are listed, as sequenced in a study of T cell repertoires in aging, cancer and after chemotherapy. Multiplex touch-down PCR with TRB-A/B primers amplified rearranged V-D-J TRB sequences. TCRdb reprocessed the multiplex PCR reads with MiXCR, giving one entry per CDR3 protein. This sample carries 1,500 to 2,000 distinct CDR3 sequences, roughly a quarter of them seen once, and the ten largest clones take approximately 48%. Amplification of TCR beta used genomic DNA extracted from peripheral blood. Sequencing used blood. Every receptor here comes from a human donor with a solid tumor.

This clonotype is deemed medium-sized. The genes are TRBV6-1 and TRBJ2-7, with D perhaps TRBD1 (6 bases). CDR1 and CDR2 (germline): MNHNS, SASEGT. There are 16 residues in the CDR3. V lost 5 bases, J lost 0 bases, and 17 bases lay in between. CDR3 loop: CASSPVVGQDSYEQYF. The CDR3 DNA reads TGTGCCAGCAGTCCAGTGGTGGGACAAGACTCCTACGAGCAGTACTTC.

The V call is TRBV5-5, the J call TRBJ1-4; 12 bases align to TRBD1. Germline CDR1 is SGHKS and CDR2 is YYEKEE (reference sequence). The CDR3 runs 16 residues. V gave up 3 bases and J gave up 5 bases; unmatched junction bases: 5. CDR3 DNA sequence: TGTGCCAGCAGCTCCGGGACAGGGGGCCGGAATGAAAAACTGTTTTTT. Translated, it gives CASSSGTGGRNEKLFF.

In its sample, this clonotype ranks as medium-sized (0.01 to 0.1%). The rearrangement links TRBV6-1 to TRBJ2-7; 8 positions match TRBD1. The CDR3 sequence is 14 residues long. The germline CDR1 and CDR2 sequences are MNHNS and SASEGT. The J segment lost 3 bases and the V segment lost 4 bases, leaving 5 bases of the junction unmatched. The CDR3 loop is CASSASQGGYEQYF. CDR3 nucleotide sequence: TGTGCCAGCAGTGCCTCACAGGGGGGCTACGAGCAGTACTTC.

In its sample, this clonotype ranks as medium-sized (0.01 to 0.1%). The chain links TRBV7-3 to TRBJ2-3, with TRBD1 matching over 7 bases. There are 15 residues in the CDR3. Germline V gives CDR1 SGHTA, CDR2 FQGTGA. The ends lost 2 bases at V and 1 base at J; junction bases unmatched: 3. CDR3 sequence: CASSLGQVGTDTQYF. CDR3 in DNA: TGTGCCAGCAGCTTAGGACAGGTCGGCACAGATACGCAGTATTTT.

The sample holds a few counts of this clonotype. One end of the junction is discordant with germline, which a read error may explain. The chain combines TRBV7-2 with TRBJ1-2, with a possible D match to TRBD1 (6 bases). Per germline, CDR1 SGHTA and CDR2 FQGNSA. The CDR3 spans 16 residues. The CDR3 spells CASSLALGGGRSSPSF. The CDR3 nucleotides are TGTGCCAGCAGCTTAGCGCTTGGGGGCGGGAGAAGCTCGCCCTCCTTC.

The chain combines TRBV5-1 with TRBJ1-4, with 11 bases identical to TRBD1. The CDR3 extends over 15 amino acids. Germline values: CDR1 SGHRS, CDR2 YFSETQ. The V and J ends lost 4 bases and 8 bases, in that order; junction bases with no gene match: 7. The CDR3: CASSTAGTGGEKLFF. Written as DNA, the CDR3 is TGCGCCAGCAGCACAGCCGGGACAGGGGGGGAAAAACTGTTTTTT.

This clonotype was seen more than once but under ten times. The gene calls are TRBV28 and TRBJ2-7, with unresolved D. CDR3 size: 12 residues. The V end was cut by 4 bases, the J end by 3 bases, with 7 bases between. Germline V gene sequence: CDR1 MDHEN, CDR2 SYDVKM. The CDR3 coding sequence is TGTGCCAGCAGTTCCAGCCTCTACGAGCAGTACTTC. This codes for CASSSSLYEQYF.

The chain joins TRBV20-1 to TRBJ1-1, with D uncertain. Trimming removed 0 bases at V and 2 bases at J, with 7 bases between. CDR3 length equals 13 residues. CDR1 is DFQATT and CDR2 is SNEGSKA in the germline V gene (reference sequence). CDR3 in amino acids: CSARDLGNTEAFF. Here the CDR3 DNA reads TGCAGTGCTAGAGATTTGGGTAACACTGAAGCTTTCTTT.

This clonotype was counted only a few times. This chain joins TRBV6-4 and TRBJ2-2; the D is unclear. Per the germline V gene, CDR1 is MRHNA and CDR2 is SNTAGT. The V end was cut by 3 bases, the J end by 6 bases, with 14 bases between. This CDR3 comprises 15 residues. The CDR3 reads CASSDGSIGSGELFF. The CDR3 DNA reads as TGTGCCAGCAGTGATGGTAGCATCGGGTCCGGGGAGCTGTTTTTT.

On this clonotype itself: A much larger clone differs by one base, so this may be a read error. V is TRBV30 and J is TRBJ2-7, with 10 bases matching TRBD2. CDR1 GTSNPN and CDR2 SVGIG come from the germline V gene (reference sequence). The V gene end was trimmed by 3 bases and the J gene end by 5 bases; junction bases not matched to a gene: 7. This CDR3 comprises 14 residues. CDR3 protein: CAWRHSGGRNEQYF. CDR3 bases: TGTGCCTGGAGGCATAGCGGGGGGAGAAACGAGCAGTACTTC. The complete variable domain, with remaining parts taken from reference TRBV30 and TRBJ2-7, reads SQTIHQWPATLVQPVGSPLSLECTVEGTSNPNLYWYRQAAGRGLQLLFYSVGIGQISSEVPQNLSASRPQDRQFILSSKKLLLSDSGFYLCAWRHSGGRNEQYFGPGTRLTVT.

This clonotype occurred a few times. The chain has TRBV28 and TRBJ1-2, with 8 nucleotides matching TRBD1. The V segment lost 3 bases and the J segment 5 bases; nucleotides outside the gene matches: 8. In germline, CDR1 is MDHEN, CDR2 SYDVKM. The CDR3 spans 15 residues. CDR3 in amino acids: CASSLSTGQVYGYTF. CDR3 nucleotides: TGTGCCAGCAGTTTGTCCACGGGACAGGTGTATGGCTACACCTTC.

This chain uses TRBV9 with TRBJ2-1; the D gene could be TRBD1 or TRBD2 (5 bases each). The CDR3 is 16 residues long. With 4 bases removed from V and 0 bases from J, the gap between germline ends came to 14 bases. Germline V gene data show CDR1 as SGDLS and CDR2 as YYNGEE. Here the CDR3 reads CASSPMGVASYNEQFF. The CDR3 bases are TGTGCCAGCAGCCCGATGGGGGTAGCCTCCTACAATGAGCAGTTCTTC.

This clonotype is medium-sized. This sequence joins TRBV20-1 and TRBJ1-2, with 8 bases lining up with TRBD1. The CDR3 contains 14 residues. V trimming: 5 bases; J trimming: 3 bases; junction bases outside the gene matches: 8. Per the germline V gene, CDR1 is DFQATT and CDR2 is SNEGSKA (reference sequence). The CDR3 loop is CSAGAGQGYYGYTF. CDR3 bases: TGCAGTGCTGGAGCTGGACAGGGATACTATGGCTACACCTTC.

In its sample, this clonotype is medium-sized. The V call is TRBV5-6, the J call TRBJ1-2; D is possibly TRBD1 (5 bases). The CDR3 has 17 residues. Germline values: CDR1 SGHDT, CDR2 YYEEEE. Trimming shortened V by 4 bases and J by 4 bases, and 23 bases separated the two germline ends. The CDR3 DNA sequence: TGTGCCAGCAGCCCGGACGTCGGCGGCAGGGAGGCCTATGGCTACACCTTC. Protein: CASSPDVGGREAYGYTF.

This clonotype is medium-sized. The CDR3 loop reads CASSIAKGGYYGYTF. The CDR3 bases are TGTGCCAGTAGTATAGCAAAAGGGGGCTACTATGGCTACACCTTC. The V call is TRBV19, the J call TRBJ1-2; 7 bases are a match to TRBD1. The CDR3 has 15 amino acids. Germline lookup yields CDR1 LNHDA and CDR2 SQIVND (reference sequence). J lost 3 bases, V lost 1 base, and 5 bases had no gene match.

Within the sample, this clonotype is large. Here the CDR3 DNA reads TGCAGCGTTGAAACCGGGACAGCAAGCTTTGAGCAGTACTTC. Encoded protein: CSVETGTASFEQYF. The chain links TRBV29-1 to TRBJ2-7; the match to TRBD1 covers 7 bases. Germline V gene sequence: CDR1 SQVTM, CDR2 ANQGSEA. The CDR3 spans 14 residues. The trim removed 2 bases at V and 7 bases at J, leaving 11 bases unmatched.

The rearrangement joins TRBV6-2 or TRBV6-3 to TRBJ2-2; D unresolved. Per germline, CDR1 MNHEY and CDR2 SVGEGT. V lost 6 bases and J 5 bases, leaving 7 bases between the germline ends. The CDR3 has 12 residues. The CDR3 loop reads CASSNYTGELFF. CDR3 coding DNA: TGTGCCAGCAGCAACTATACCGGGGAGCTGTTTTTT.

The sample holds one count of this clonotype. The chain carries TRBV28 and TRBJ2-2, with D maybe TRBD2 (6 bases). Trimming removed 3 bases from V and 3 bases from J, with 20 bases in between. The CDR3 spans 18 residues. The V gene's germline CDR1 is MDHEN and CDR2 SYDVKM. This CDR3 is CASSFGPVGGVYTGELFF. The DNA for the CDR3 is TGTGCCAGCAGTTTTGGGCCCGTGGGGGGAGTTTACACCGGGGAGCTGTTTTTT.

This clonotype is labeled as medium-sized. The chain combines TRBV6-5 with TRBJ2-3, with a weak D call TRBD1 (8 bases). This CDR3 spans 14 amino acids. V lost 6 bases, J lost 4 bases, and 14 bases lay in between. The germline CDR1 and CDR2 sequences are MNHEY and SVGAGI. The CDR3 region has the DNA TGTGCCAGCAGCCTACAGGGGGGGGCAGATACGCAGTATTTT. This encodes CASSLQGGADTQYF.

This clonotype is termed large. As DNA, the CDR3 is TGTGCCAGTAGTATCAGGGGGGAATATGGCTACACCTTC. Translation gives CASSIRGEYGYTF. The chain carries TRBV19 and TRBJ1-2; 7 nucleotides line up with TRBD1. The CDR3 totals 13 residues. Germline trimming cut 3 bases from V and 5 bases from J; bases unmatched to any gene: 3. CDR1 LNHDA and CDR2 SQIVND come from the germline V gene (reference sequence).

This clonotype was seen more than once but under ten times. The rearrangement links TRBV4-3 to TRBJ2-7; 8 bases match TRBD1. CDR1 is LGHNA, CDR2 YSLEER, per germline. The CDR3 has 16 residues. Germline trimming cut 0 bases from V and 1 base from J; bases unmatched to any gene: 5. The CDR3 is CASSQELGQVSYEQYF. The CDR3 bases are TGCGCCAGCAGCCAAGAGTTGGGACAGGTTTCCTACGAGCAGTACTTC.

With regard to this clonotype: A clone one base away is much larger, so this may be a read error. The chain has TRBV27 and TRBJ2-1; 10 bases are a match to TRBD2. The CDR3 is 14 residues long. Germline V gene data show CDR1 as MNHEY and CDR2 as SMNVEV (reference sequence). The CDR3 here is CSSNPSGGYNEQFF. DNA for the CDR3: TGTTCCAGCAACCCTAGCGGGGGATACAATGAGCAGTTCTTC.